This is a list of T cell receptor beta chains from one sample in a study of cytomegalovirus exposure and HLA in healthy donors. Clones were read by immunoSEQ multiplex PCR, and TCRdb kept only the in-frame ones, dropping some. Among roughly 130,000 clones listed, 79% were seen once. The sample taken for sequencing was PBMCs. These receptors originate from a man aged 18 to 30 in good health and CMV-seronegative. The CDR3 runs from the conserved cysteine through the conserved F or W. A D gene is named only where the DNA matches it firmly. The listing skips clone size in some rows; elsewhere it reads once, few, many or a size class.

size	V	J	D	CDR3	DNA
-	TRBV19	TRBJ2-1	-	CASSWDTSSYNEQFF	TGTGCCAGTAGTTGGGACACGAGCTCCTACAATGAGCAGTTCTTC
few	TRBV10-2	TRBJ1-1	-	CASSPGPNTEAFF	TGCGCCAGCAGCCCCGGTCCGAACACTGAAGCTTTCTTT
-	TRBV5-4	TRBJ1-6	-	CASSVGQIRYNSPLHF	TGTGCCAGCAGCGTCGGACAGATAAGGTATAATTCACCCCTCCACTTT
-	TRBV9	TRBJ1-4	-	CASSDSGGLRTNEKLFF	TGTGCCAGCAGCGATAGCGGGGGGCTAAGGACTAATGAAAAACTGTTTTTT
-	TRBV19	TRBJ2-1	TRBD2	CASRLAGGPRDEQFF	TGTGCCAGTAGACTAGCGGGAGGGCCTCGGGATGAGCAGTTCTTC
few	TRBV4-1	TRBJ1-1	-	CASSQVVREAFF	TGCGCCAGCAGCCAAGTGGTGCGTGAAGCTTTCTTT
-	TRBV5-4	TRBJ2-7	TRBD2	CASSVGLAVENEQYF	TGTGCCAGCAGCGTGGGACTAGCGGTGGAAAACGAGCAGTACTTC
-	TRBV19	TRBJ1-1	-	CASRRAFDGRETEAFF	TGTGCCAGTAGGAGGGCCTTTGACGGTCGGGAGACTGAAGCTTTCTTT
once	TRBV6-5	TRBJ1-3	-	CASSRTRNSGNTIYF	TGTGCCAGCAGCCGGACACGTAACTCTGGAAACACCATATATTTT
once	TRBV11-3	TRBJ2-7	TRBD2	CASSLDYSGSYEQYF	TGTGCCAGCAGCTTAGACTATAGCGGGTCCTACGAGCAGTACTTC
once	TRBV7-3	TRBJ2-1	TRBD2	CASSSLATSGEQFF	TGTGCCAGCAGCTCCCTGGCGACTAGCGGTGAGCAGTTCTTC
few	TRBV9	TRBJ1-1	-	CASSVAVNTEAFF	TGTGCCAGCAGCGTAGCAGTGAACACTGAAGCTTTCTTT
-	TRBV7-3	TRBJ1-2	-	CASSTWGSLNYGYTF	TGTGCCAGCAGCACTTGGGGCAGTCTAAACTATGGCTACACCTTC
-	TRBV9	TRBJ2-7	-	CASINRDSTYEQYF	TGTGCCAGTATAAACCGGGACTCAACCTACGAGCAGTACTTC
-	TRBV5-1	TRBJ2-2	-	CASSLGAGSNTGELFF	TGCGCCAGCAGCTTGGGTGCAGGCTCGAACACCGGGGAGCTGTTTTTT
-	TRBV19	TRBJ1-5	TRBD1	CASSWARTGGRDNQPQHF	TGTGCCAGTAGTTGGGCACGGACAGGGGGGAGAGATAATCAGCCCCAGCATTTT
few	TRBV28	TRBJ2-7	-	CASSLVGRDLYEQYF	TGTGCCAGCAGTTTGGTCGGCAGGGATTTATACGAGCAGTACTTC
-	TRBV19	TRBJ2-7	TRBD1	CASSFSHPGQDYEQYF	TGTGCCAGTAGTTTTTCCCACCCGGGACAGGACTACGAGCAGTACTTC
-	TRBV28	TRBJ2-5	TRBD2	CASSFLGLAEPQETQYF	TGTGCCAGCAGTTTCTTGGGACTAGCGGAGCCTCAAGAGACCCAGTACTTC
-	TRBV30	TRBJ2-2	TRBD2	CAWSGARGGTGELFF	TGTGCCTGGAGCGGGGCCCGGGGGGGCACCGGGGAGCTGTTTTTT
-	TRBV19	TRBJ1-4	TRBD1	CASSASGTGWEKLFF	TGTGCCAGTAGTGCGTCCGGGACAGGTTGGGAAAAACTGTTTTTT
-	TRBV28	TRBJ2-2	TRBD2	CASRPREGRTGELFF	TGTGCCAGCAGGCCCCGGGAGGGCCGTACCGGGGAGCTGTTTTTT
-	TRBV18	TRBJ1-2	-	CASSPGARNYGYTF	TGTGCCAGCTCACCAGGGGCACGTAACTATGGCTACACCTTC
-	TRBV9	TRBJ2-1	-	CASSREGTAYNEQFF	TGTGCCAGCAGCCGGGAAGGTACGGCCTACAATGAGCAGTTCTTC